This is a list of T cell receptor beta chains from one sample in a study of shared clonotypes between healthy human individuals. Repertoires were generated with immunoSEQ multiplex PCR, while TCRdb's copy carries only in-frame clones and drops some. The sample carries some 1 million clones, approximately 70% recorded once. What was sequenced was memory CD4+ T cells sorted from blood. The source of these receptors is a man in his late teens or twenties in good health. The CDR3 runs from the conserved cysteine through the conserved F or W. The D gene is left open where the match is weak. Expanded clones are given a class, and other clones once, few, many or no size at all.

clone_size j_call d_call v_call cdr3_aa cdr3_nt
. TRBJ1-5 TRBD1 TRBV14 CASSQDQEGDRGNNQPQHF TGTGCCAGCAGCCAAGATCAGGAAGGGGACAGGGGAAACAATCAGCCCCAGCATTTT
. TRBJ2-2 . TRBV9 CASSAGGAPNTGELFF TGTGCCAGCAGCGCCGGTGGGGCGCCGAACACCGGGGAGCTGTTTTTT
. TRBJ2-7 . TRBV27 CASSLRLGGYEQYF TGTGCCAGCAGTTTAAGGTTGGGGGGCTACGAGCAGTACTTC
. TRBJ2-5 . TRBV2 CASSESSVQETQYF TGTGCCAGCAGTGAATCGTCAGTACAAGAGACCCAGTACTTC
few TRBJ1-4 TRBD1 TRBV19 CASAHRGLSEKLFF TGTGCCAGCGCCCACAGGGGGTTAAGCGAAAAACTGTTTTTT
. TRBJ2-5 TRBD2 TRBV5-4 CASSLRRGTQETQYF TGTGCCAGCAGCCTCCGGCGGGGGACCCAAGAGACCCAGTACTTC
. TRBJ2-6 . TRBV7-2 CASSLDLAGGANVLTF TGTGCCAGCAGCTTAGATTTGGCCGGCGGGGCCAACGTCCTGACTTTC
. TRBJ1-5 . TRBV7-2 CASSLVGTPTNQPQHF TGTGCCAGCAGCTTAGTGGGGACACCGACCAATCAGCCCCAGCATTTT
. TRBJ2-5 TRBD2 TRBV5-6 CASRIAAGGQETQYF TGTGCCAGCAGAATCGCAGCGGGGGGGCAAGAGACCCAGTACTTC
. TRBJ2-7 TRBD2 TRBV19 CASSPRTSGAPYEQYF TGTGCCAGTAGTCCTCGGACTAGCGGGGCTCCCTACGAGCAGTACTTC
. TRBJ2-3 . TRBV7-2 CASSSAQQDTQYF TGTGCCAGCAGCTCGGCCCAGCAAGATACGCAGTATTTT
. TRBJ1-2 . TRBV11-2 CASSWGAGANYGYTF TGTGCCAGCAGCTGGGGGGCAGGAGCTAACTATGGCTACACCTTC
few TRBJ1-5 TRBD1 TRBV28 CASSLSGGGQPQHF TGTGCCAGCAGTTTATCAGGGGGCGGACAGCCCCAGCATTTT
. TRBJ2-3 . TRBV18 CASSLATGTIITDTQYF TGTGCCAGCTCACTAGCGACAGGAACAATTATCACAGATACGCAGTATTTT
. TRBJ1-3 TRBD1 TRBV7-8 CASSPRQGGAGNTIYF TGTGCCAGCAGCCCTCGACAGGGGGGCGCAGGAAACACCATATATTTT
. TRBJ2-7 . TRBV5-1 CASSHQGSYEQYF TGCGCCAGCAGCCACCAGGGTTCCTACGAGCAGTACTTC
. TRBJ1-2 . TRBV19 CATSVLGSNYGYTF TGTGCCACCTCAGTCCTCGGCAGTAACTATGGCTACACCTTC
. TRBJ2-7 TRBD1 TRBV7-9 CASSSDRGEQYF TGTGCCAGCAGCTCCGACAGGGGCGAGCAGTACTTC
. TRBJ2-7 TRBD1 TRBV28 CASSFLGQVVYEQYF TGTGCCAGCAGTTTTTTGGGACAGGTCGTCTACGAGCAGTACTTC
. TRBJ2-7 . TRBV29-1 CSVSDGHYEQYF TGCAGCGTTAGCGACGGACACTACGAGCAGTACTTC
. TRBJ2-7 TRBD2 TRBV6-5 CASSYSASGRYEQYF TGTGCCAGCAGTTACTCTGCTAGCGGGAGATACGAGCAGTACTTC
. TRBJ1-3 TRBD1 TRBV10-3 CAITGQGAPGNTIYF TGTGCCATCACCGGACAGGGGGCGCCTGGAAACACCATATATTTT
. TRBJ2-3 TRBD2 TRBV5-1 CASSGGRADTQYF TGCGCCAGCTCTGGAGGGAGGGCAGATACGCAGTATTTT
. TRBJ1-6 . TRBV7-9 CASSHGNLNSPLHF TGTGCCAGCAGCCATGGGAACTTAAATTCACCCCTCCACTTT
. TRBJ1-6 TRBD1 TRBV30 CAWRDRTGPNSPLHF TGTGCCTGGAGGGACAGGACAGGGCCAAATTCACCCCTCCACTTT
. TRBJ1-2 . TRBV9 CASSPLGGGLWKGYTF TGTGCCAGCAGCCCCTTGGGGGGGGGTCTTTGGAAGGGCTACACCTTC
few TRBJ2-5 TRBD1 TRBV5-1 CASSIETGAETQYF TGCGCCAGCAGCATAGAAACAGGGGCAGAGACCCAGTACTTC
. TRBJ1-4 . TRBV19 CASRLDRTNEKLFF TGTGCCAGTAGATTGGACAGAACTAATGAAAAACTGTTTTTT
. TRBJ1-5 . TRBV30 CAWSQPGTFNQPQHF TGTGCCTGGAGCCAGCCCGGGACATTCAATCAGCCCCAGCATTTT
. TRBJ1-5 . TRBV28 CASLLSGGLNQPQHF TGTGCCAGCCTCTTATCGGGGGGGCTCAATCAGCCCCAGCATTTT
. TRBJ1-2 . TRBV6-6 CASSYGGDYGYTF TGTGCCAGCAGTTACGGGGGTGACTATGGCTACACCTTC
. TRBJ2-7 . TRBV7-2 CASSLVRSMGQYF TGTGCCAGCAGCTTAGTGAGGTCGATGGGGCAGTACTTC
few TRBJ1-1 . TRBV6-4 CASSEDWRNTEAFF TGTGCCAGCAGTGAAGACTGGAGGAACACTGAAGCTTTCTTT
. TRBJ2-6 TRBD2 TRBV6-1 CASSVVAGQSGANVLTF TGTGCCAGCAGTGTAGTAGCGGGTCAATCTGGGGCCAACGTCCTGACTTTC
. TRBJ2-1 . TRBV2 CASTVQNEQFF TGTGCCAGCACGGTCCAAAATGAGCAGTTCTTC